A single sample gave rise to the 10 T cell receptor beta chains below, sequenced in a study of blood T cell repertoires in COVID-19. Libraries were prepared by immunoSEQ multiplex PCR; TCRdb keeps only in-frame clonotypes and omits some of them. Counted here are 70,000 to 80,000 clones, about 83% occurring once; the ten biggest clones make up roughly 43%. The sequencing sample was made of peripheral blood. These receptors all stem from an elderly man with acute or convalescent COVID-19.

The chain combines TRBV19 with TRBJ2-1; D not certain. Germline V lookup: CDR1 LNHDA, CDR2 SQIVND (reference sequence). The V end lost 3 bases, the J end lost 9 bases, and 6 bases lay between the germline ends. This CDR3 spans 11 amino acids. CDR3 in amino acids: CASSIRSEQFF. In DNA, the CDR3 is TGTGCCAGTAGTATCCGGAGTGAGCAGTTCTTC. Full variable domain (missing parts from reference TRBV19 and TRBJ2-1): DGGITQSPKYLFRKEGQNVTLSCEQNLNHDAMYWYRQDPGQGLRLIYYSQIVNDFQKGDIAEGYSVSREKKESFPLTVTSAQKNPTAFYLCASSIRSEQFFGPGTRLTVL.

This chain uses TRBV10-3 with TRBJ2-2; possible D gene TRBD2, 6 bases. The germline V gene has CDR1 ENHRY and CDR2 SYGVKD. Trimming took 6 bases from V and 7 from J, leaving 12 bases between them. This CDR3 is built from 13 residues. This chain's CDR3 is CAISPAAGGELFF. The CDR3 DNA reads TGTGCCATCAGCCCAGCAGCGGGCGGGGAGCTGTTTTTT.

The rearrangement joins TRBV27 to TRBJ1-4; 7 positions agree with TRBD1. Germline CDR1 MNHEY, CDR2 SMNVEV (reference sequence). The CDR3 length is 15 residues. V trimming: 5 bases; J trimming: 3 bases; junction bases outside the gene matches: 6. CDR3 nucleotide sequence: TGTGCCAGCAGTCAAAGGGGGCTGTCTAATGAAAAACTGTTTTTT. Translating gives CASSQRGLSNEKLFF.

The CDR3 here is CASSPGQGGGQPQHF. DNA for the CDR3: TGCGCCAGCAGTCCGGGACAGGGAGGGGGTCAGCCCCAGCATTTT. The chain is built from TRBV10-2 and TRBJ1-5; TRBD1 matches 9 bases. The CDR3 spans 15 residues. Looked up from germline, CDR1 is WSHSY and CDR2 is SAAADI. V was clipped by 5 bases and J by 6 bases; unmatched bases: 8.

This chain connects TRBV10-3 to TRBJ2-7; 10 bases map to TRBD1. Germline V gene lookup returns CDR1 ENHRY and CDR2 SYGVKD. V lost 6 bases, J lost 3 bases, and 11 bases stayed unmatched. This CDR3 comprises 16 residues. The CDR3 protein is CAISGQGGSVNYEQYF. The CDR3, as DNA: TGTGCCATCAGCGGACAGGGGGGCAGCGTCAACTACGAGCAGTACTTC.

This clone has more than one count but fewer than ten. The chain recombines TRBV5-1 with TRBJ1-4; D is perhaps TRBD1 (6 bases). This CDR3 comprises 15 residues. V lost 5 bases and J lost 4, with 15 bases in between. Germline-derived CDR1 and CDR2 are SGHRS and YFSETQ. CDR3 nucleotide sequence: TGCGCCAGCAGATCCCCAGGGGCCGGTAATGAAAAACTGTTTTTT. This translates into CASRSPGAGNEKLFF.

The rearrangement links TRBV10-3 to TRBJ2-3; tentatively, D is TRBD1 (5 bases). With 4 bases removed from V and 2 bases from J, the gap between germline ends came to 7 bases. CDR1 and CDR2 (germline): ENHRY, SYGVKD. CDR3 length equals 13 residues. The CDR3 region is CAISAQVTDTQYF. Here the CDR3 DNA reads TGTGCCATCAGTGCACAGGTCACAGATACGCAGTATTTT.

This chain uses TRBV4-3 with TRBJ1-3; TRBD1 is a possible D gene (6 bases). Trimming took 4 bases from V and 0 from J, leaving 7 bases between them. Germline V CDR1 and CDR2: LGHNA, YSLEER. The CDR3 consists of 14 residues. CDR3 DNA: TGCGCCAGCAGCCCGGACAGCTCTGGAAACACCATATATTTT. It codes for CASSPDSSGNTIYF.

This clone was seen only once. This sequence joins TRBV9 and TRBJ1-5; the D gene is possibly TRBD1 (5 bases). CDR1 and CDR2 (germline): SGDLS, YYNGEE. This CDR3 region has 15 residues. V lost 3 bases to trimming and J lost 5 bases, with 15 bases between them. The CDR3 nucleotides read TGTGCCAGCAGCGCCACCGGGGGGGTGGATCAGCCCCAGCATTTT. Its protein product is CASSATGGVDQPQHF.

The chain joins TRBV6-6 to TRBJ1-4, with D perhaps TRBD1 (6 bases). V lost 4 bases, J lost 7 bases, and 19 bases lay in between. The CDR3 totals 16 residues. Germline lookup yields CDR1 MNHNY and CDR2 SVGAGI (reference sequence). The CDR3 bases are TGTGCCAGCAGTTTAAAAGGACAGATGGGGTCTGAAAAACTGTTTTTT. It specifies CASSLKGQMGSEKLFF.